The T cell receptor (beta chain) under discussion was sequenced for a study of beta chain features in type 1 diabetes. Overall study: Healthy donors and patients had similar age, gender and cell yields. Across all samples, 100 million to 130 million sorted cells were examined. Study outcomes and limitations: TCRB CDR3s were moderately but significantly shorter in Type 1 diabetes patients in all four CD4+ subsets.

Every isolated RNA sample was fully reverse transcribed, so sequencing captured expressed TCRB transcripts. Generated by immunoSEQ multiplex PCR, the TCRdb table keeps only in-frame clones and is missing some. Here the sample spans over 150,000 clones, 10% to 13% being singletons. As for this clone: Its specificity is not known.

The sample consisted of central memory CD4+ T cells from blood. This receptor was taken from a man younger than 45 with type 1 diabetes.

This chain's CDR3 is CAWTRRRSIQPQHF. Written as DNA, the CDR3 is TGTGCCTGGACCCGGCGCAGGTCAATTCAGCCCCAGCATTTT. This chain connects TRBV30 to TRBJ1-5; D ambiguous. V was trimmed by 4 bases and J by 6 bases, leaving 16 bases between them. CDR1 GTSNPN and CDR2 SVGIG come from the germline V gene (reference sequence). The CDR3 totals 14 residues.